This T cell receptor (beta chain) was documented in a study of shared clonotypes between healthy human individuals. Study as a whole: Each donor's CD4 naive and CD4 memory cells filled three plates apiece, CD8 naive two, and CD8 memory one. Study results and caveats: Larger estimated richness was generally recorded for naive subsets relative to memory subsets.

Each donor was a Caucasian adult residing in Nashville, Tennessee. The investigators split CD4+ cells into a CD45RA+ naive subset and a CD45RA-negative memory subset. Sequenced by immunoSEQ multiplex PCR; TCRdb stores in-frame clones only, minus some. The sample includes some 1,100,000 clones, roughly 74% of them seen just once. As regards this clone: Its antigen remains unknown.

The CDR3 is 13 amino acids. Germline CDR1 is ENHRY and CDR2 is SYGVKD. The junction had 1 base not matched to a gene; V was cut back by 8 bases and J by 3 bases. This clonotype originated in a young man in good health. Some clones in this sample may be carry-over from other donors' samples. V gene TRBV10-3 combines with J gene TRBJ1-3; 10 nucleotides match TRBD1. Source material: memory CD4+ T cells from PBMCs. The subset denotes: CD45RA-negative fraction. The DNA of the CDR3 is TGTGCCATCTGGGACAGGGGTGGAAACACCATATATTTT. Translating gives CAIWDRGGNTIYF.